These 5 T cell receptor beta chains came from one sample sequenced in a study of cytomegalovirus exposure and HLA in healthy donors (dated by TCRdb to about 2017). Library preparation used the immunoSEQ multiplex PCR assay. The immuneACCESS repertoire file appears here via TCRdb, limited to in-frame rearrangements. These files lack a portion of the clones; in checked studies, under half of the deficit traces to unresolved V genes, and the cause of the others is not known. In this sample the table shows approximately 180,000 clones, 86% of which occur a single time. The ten largest make up roughly 1.6% of the sample. The sample was PBMCs. The origin of the receptors is a woman under 30 in good health and CMV-seronegative.

This clone has a single count. CDR3 nucleotides: TGTGCCAGCAGCTTAGGGCGGGGGGCTACGACCCTCCCCGGCAATGAGCAGTTCTTC. Protein product: CASSLGRGATTLPGNEQFF. The J gene is TRBJ2-1, the V gene TRBV7-3, with 8 positions matching TRBD2. The CDR3 runs 19 residues. Germline-derived CDR1 and CDR2 are SGHTA and FQGTGA. The V and J ends lost 2 bases and 6 bases, in that order; junction bases with no gene match: 18. Combining the CDR3 with reference TRBV7-3 and TRBJ2-1 gives the whole variable domain GAGVSQTPSNKVTEKGKYVELRCDPISGHTALYWYRQSLGQGPEFLIYFQGTGAADDSGLPNDRFFAVRPEGSVSTLKIQRTERGDSAVYLCASSLGRGATTLPGNEQFFGPGTRLTVL.

This clone was counted a few times. V gene TRBV19 combines with J gene TRBJ1-4; TRBD1 agrees at 8 bases. Germline CDR1 LNHDA, CDR2 SQIVND (reference sequence). Trimming cost V 5 bases and J 3 bases; bases outside gene matches: 8. This CDR3 is built from 16 residues. CDR3 in amino acids: CASSPLSGQANEKLFF. The CDR3 DNA follows: TGTGCCAGTAGTCCCCTCTCGGGACAGGCTAATGAAAAACTGTTTTTT.

V usage is TRBV6-1 and J usage is TRBJ2-2; D possibly corresponds to TRBD1 (5 bases). Between the trimmed V and J ends, which lost 7 bases and 2 bases, there was a span of 8 bases. The CDR3 is 13 amino acids. The V gene's germline CDR1 is MNHNS and CDR2 SASEGT. The CDR3 spells CASTGSNTGELFF. For the CDR3, the DNA is TGTGCCAGCACAGGGTCCAACACCGGGGAGCTGTTTTTT.

This chain joins TRBV15 and TRBJ2-7; the D is unclear. V was clipped by 0 bases and J by 2 bases, with 5 bases between them. There are 13 residues in the CDR3. Germline V gene lookup returns CDR1 LNHNV and CDR2 YYDKDF (reference sequence). The CDR3 DNA is TGTGCCACCAGCAGAGATCCGGCCTACGAGCAGTACTTC. Translating gives CATSRDPAYEQYF.

J is TRBJ2-3 and V is TRBV6-1; TRBD1 agrees at 8 bases. The CDR3 loop spans 17 amino acids. Germline loops: CDR1 MNHNS, CDR2 SASEGT. After removal of 0 bases from V and 4 bases from J, the junction contained 9 bases not matched to a gene. DNA for the CDR3: TGTGCCAGCAGTGAAGCGCTCCCAGGGGGCGCGGCAGATACGCAGTATTTT. It specifies CASSEALPGGAADTQYF.